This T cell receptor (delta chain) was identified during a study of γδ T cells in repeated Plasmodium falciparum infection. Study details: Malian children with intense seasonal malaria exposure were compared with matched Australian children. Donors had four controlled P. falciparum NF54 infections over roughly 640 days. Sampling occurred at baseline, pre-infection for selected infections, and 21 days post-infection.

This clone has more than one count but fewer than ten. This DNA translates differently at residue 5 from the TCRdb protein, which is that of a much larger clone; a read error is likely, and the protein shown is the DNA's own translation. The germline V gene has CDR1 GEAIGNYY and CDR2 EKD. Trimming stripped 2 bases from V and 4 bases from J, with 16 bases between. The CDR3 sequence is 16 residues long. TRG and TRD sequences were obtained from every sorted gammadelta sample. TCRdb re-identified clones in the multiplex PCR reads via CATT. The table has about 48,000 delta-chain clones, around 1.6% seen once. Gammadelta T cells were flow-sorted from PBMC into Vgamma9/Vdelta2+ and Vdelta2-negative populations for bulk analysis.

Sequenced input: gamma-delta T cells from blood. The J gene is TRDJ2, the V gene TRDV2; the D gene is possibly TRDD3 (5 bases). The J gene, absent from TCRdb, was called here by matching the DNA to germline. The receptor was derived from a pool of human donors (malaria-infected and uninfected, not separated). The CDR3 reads CACDMIGVGETAQLFF. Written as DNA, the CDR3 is TGTGCCTGTGACATGATTGGGGTGGGAGAGACAGCACAACTCTTCTTT.